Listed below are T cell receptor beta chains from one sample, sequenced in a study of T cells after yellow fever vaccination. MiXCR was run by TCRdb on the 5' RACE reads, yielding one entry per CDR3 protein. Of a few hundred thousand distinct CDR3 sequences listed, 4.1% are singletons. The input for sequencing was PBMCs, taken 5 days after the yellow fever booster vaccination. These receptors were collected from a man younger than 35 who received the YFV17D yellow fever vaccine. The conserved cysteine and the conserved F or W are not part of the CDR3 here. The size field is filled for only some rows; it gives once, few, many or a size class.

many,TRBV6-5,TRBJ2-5,ASRYRRTQY
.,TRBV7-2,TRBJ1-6,ASTVSAPGQWHSPLH
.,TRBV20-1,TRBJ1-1,SARDTSGRTEAF
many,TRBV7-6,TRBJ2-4,ASSSGTGIQY
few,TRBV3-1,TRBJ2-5,ASADGQETQY
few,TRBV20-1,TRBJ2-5,SAREMGETQY
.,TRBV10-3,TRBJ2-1,ATTRDPSSYNEQF
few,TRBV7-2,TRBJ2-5,ASSSSTYQETQY
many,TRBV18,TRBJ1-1,ASSLTNQEAF
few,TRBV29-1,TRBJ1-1,SAADGTEAF
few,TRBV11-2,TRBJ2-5,ASSPRTSGGETQY
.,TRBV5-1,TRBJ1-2,ASSLGDRVYGYT
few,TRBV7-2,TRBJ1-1,ASSFWGTSTEAF
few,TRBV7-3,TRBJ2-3,ASSFFRAQY
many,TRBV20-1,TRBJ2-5,SPLGGQGIDQETQY
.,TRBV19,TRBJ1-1,ASRGADTEAF
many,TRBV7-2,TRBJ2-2,ASSSAVTRNTGELF
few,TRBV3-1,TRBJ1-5,ASGYSELNQPQH
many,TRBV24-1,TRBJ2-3,ATSDGSPDTQY
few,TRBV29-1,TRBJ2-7,SVDFRGGRLSYEQY
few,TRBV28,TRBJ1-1,ASSSNINTEAF
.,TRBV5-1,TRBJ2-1,ASSPRTSGYDNEQF
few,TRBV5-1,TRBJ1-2,ASSPNPGTGGYT
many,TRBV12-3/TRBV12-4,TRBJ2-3,ASNPLTGGDTQY
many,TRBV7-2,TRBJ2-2,ASTAGGSAGELF
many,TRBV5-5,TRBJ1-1,ASSHRVLFEAF
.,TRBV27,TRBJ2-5,ASRPTLTGGETQY
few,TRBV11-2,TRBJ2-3,ASSFYFSGGTDTQY
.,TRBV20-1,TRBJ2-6,SASQGTGANVLT
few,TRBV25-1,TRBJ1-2,ASSGGLRGENYGYT
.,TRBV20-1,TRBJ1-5,SARAGQNNQPQH
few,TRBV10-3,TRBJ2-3,AIMIGAGGGTQY
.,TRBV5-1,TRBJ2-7,ASSFGPGQVYEQY